This T cell receptor beta chain is drawn from a study of blood T cell repertoires in COVID-19. Study information: The origin of the acute and convalescent COVID-19 samples was the United States, Italy and Spain.

As processed by the authors: Scientists estimated how many nucleated cells there were by amplifying reference gene primers. The method was immunoSEQ multiplex PCR; TCRdb's version includes in-frame clones alone and lacks a portion of them. From that table come the V and J calls and clone size; the DNA was used to work out D and trimming. The top ten clones hold about 3% of a sample with around 170,000 clones, 74% of them seen once. Per germline, CDR1 SGHNT and CDR2 YYREEE (reference sequence). Trimming pared 3 bases from V and 0 bases from J, leaving 16 bases between. The CDR3 consists of 18 residues.

The chain carries TRBV5-4 and TRBJ2-6; D might be TRBD2 (6 bases). The sequence was obtained from an elderly woman with acute or convalescent COVID-19. Material: peripheral blood. CDR3 amino acids: CASSSRFGGASGANVLTF. DNA of the CDR3: TGTGCCAGCAGCTCCAGGTTCGGGGGTGCCTCTGGGGCCAACGTCCTGACTTTC.